Listed here are 29 T cell receptor beta chains from one sample, sequenced in a study of cytomegalovirus exposure and HLA in healthy donors. PCR employed 60 Vbeta and 13 Jbeta primers. Sequenced by immunoSEQ multiplex PCR; TCRdb stores in-frame clones only, minus some. Of some 150,000 clones in the sample, about 85% were seen once. The sample comprised PBMCs. Every receptor here comes from a human donor in good health.

V usage is TRBV5-5 and J usage is TRBJ1-4; D remains unclear. V was shortened by 3 bases and J by 7 bases, with 10 bases between the two germline ends. The CDR3 consists of 13 residues. Germline CDR1 is SGHKS and CDR2 is YYEKEE (reference sequence). The CDR3 spells CASSSNSFEKLFF. The CDR3, as DNA: TGTGCCAGCAGCTCCAACTCTTTTGAAAAACTGTTTTTT.

This clone was observed a handful of times. J is TRBJ2-7 and V is TRBV19; no clear D gene. The CDR3 has 12 residues. Deletions cut 10 bases from V and 1 base from J, with 11 bases between. CDR1 and CDR2 (germline): LNHDA, SQIVND (reference sequence). The CDR3 is CATQASSYEQYF. In nucleotides, the CDR3 is TGTGCCACTCAGGCCAGTTCCTACGAGCAGTACTTC.

V gene TRBV6-1 combines with J gene TRBJ1-3, with 9 bases aligning to TRBD1. In germline, CDR1 is MNHNS, CDR2 SASEGT. This CDR3 spans 15 amino acids. J lost 4 bases, V lost 8 bases, and 9 bases had no gene match. DNA for the CDR3: TGTGCCAGCGCTCTCGAGGGGACAGGGGGAAACACCATATATTTT. This encodes CASALEGTGGNTIYF.

This chain joins TRBV19 and TRBJ1-1; D call uncertain. Per germline, CDR1 LNHDA and CDR2 SQIVND (reference sequence). This CDR3 comprises 13 residues. V was clipped by 3 bases and J by 0 bases, with 5 bases between them. The CDR3 loop reads CASSISVNTEAFF. The CDR3 DNA follows: TGTGCCAGTAGTATTAGTGTGAACACTGAAGCTTTCTTT.

The chain employs TRBV11-2 and TRBJ1-1; tentatively, D is TRBD1 (6 bases). V lost 1 base, J lost 4 bases, and 7 bases lay in between. This CDR3 spans 13 amino acids. Germline V gene data show CDR1 as SGHAT and CDR2 as FQNNGV. CDR3 sequence: CASSLGRGTEAFF. The CDR3 bases are TGTGCCAGCAGCTTAGGCAGGGGCACTGAAGCTTTCTTT.

This clone was recorded a few times. This rearrangement joins TRBV18 to TRBJ2-1; TRBD2 agrees at 9 bases. Germline loops: CDR1 KGHSH, CDR2 LQKENI. This CDR3 region has 17 residues. The J segment lost 6 bases and the V segment lost 3 bases, leaving 12 bases of the junction unmatched. CDR3 sequence: CASSPGLAGTNSNEQFF. Here the CDR3 DNA reads TGTGCCAGCTCACCCGGGCTAGCGGGGACGAATTCCAATGAGCAGTTCTTC.

V and J are TRBV14 and TRBJ1-1, with 7 bases fitting TRBD1. Germline CDR1 reads SGHDN; CDR2 reads FVKESK. After removal of 5 bases from V and 11 bases from J, the junction contained 11 bases not matched to a gene. The CDR3 loop spans 13 amino acids. The CDR3 is CASSLQTGSRAFF. The CDR3 DNA reads as TGTGCCAGCAGCTTACAGACAGGGTCTAGGGCTTTCTTT.

The chain couples TRBV18 to TRBJ1-4; TRBD1 matches 11 bases. The CDR3 length is 17 residues. Unmatched junction bases numbered 13, after V lost 5 bases and J lost 8 bases. Germline V gene lookup returns CDR1 KGHSH and CDR2 LQKENI. The CDR3 sequence: CASSSSSPGQGGEKLFF. The CDR3 coding sequence is TGTGCCAGCTCATCTTCTTCCCCGGGACAGGGGGGGGAAAAACTGTTTTTT. Using reference TRBV18 and TRBJ1-4 for the parts outside the CDR3, the full variable domain is NAGVMQNPRHLVRRRGQEARLRCSPMKGHSHVYWYRQLPEEGLKFMVYLQKENIIDESGMPKERFSAEFPKEGPSILRIQQVVRGDSAAYFCASSSSSPGQGGEKLFFGSGTQLSVL.

The chain is built from TRBV27 and TRBJ1-1, with TRBD1 as a possible D gene (5 bases). V lost 9 bases, J lost 1 base, and 12 bases lay in between. From germline, CDR1 is MNHEY and CDR2 SMNVEV (reference sequence). The CDR3 covers 13 residues. CDR3 region: CASRGTGNTEAFF. CDR3 DNA: TGTGCCAGTCGTGGAACAGGGAACACTGAAGCTTTCTTT.

The CDR3 reads CASSIRGVFTPYSYEQYF. CDR3 in DNA: TGTGCCAGTAGTATCAGGGGGGTGTTTACCCCTTACTCCTACGAGCAGTACTTC. The chain couples TRBV19 to TRBJ2-5; tentatively, D is TRBD1 (7 bases). The assigned J gene may be wrong: the sequence end matches TRBJ2-7 better. CDR1 LNHDA and CDR2 SQIVND come from the germline V gene (reference sequence). The CDR3 consists of 18 residues.

This sequence joins TRBV7-9 and TRBJ2-7; D perhaps matches TRBD1 (6 bases). Germline values: CDR1 SEHNR, CDR2 FQNEAQ (reference sequence). This CDR3 comprises 12 residues. Trimming removed 5 bases at V and 7 bases at J, with 12 bases between. CDR3 sequence (DNA): TGTGCCAGCAGCCACAGGGAGCCTGAGCAGTACTTC. Residues: CASSHREPEQYF.

The chain couples TRBV18 to TRBJ2-7; TRBD1 aligns across 9 bases. The CDR3 consists of 17 residues. Germline values: CDR1 KGHSH, CDR2 LQKENI. The V and J ends lost 2 bases and 1 base, in that order; junction bases with no gene match: 9. DNA of the CDR3: TGTGCCAGCTCACCAAAAATTTTTGGACAGGGGTCCTACGAGCAGTACTTC. It encodes CASSPKIFGQGSYEQYF. The full variable domain, with the rest looked up from reference TRBV18 and TRBJ2-7, is NAGVMQNPRHLVRRRGQEARLRCSPMKGHSHVYWYRQLPEEGLKFMVYLQKENIIDESGMPKERFSAEFPKEGPSILRIQQVVRGDSAAYFCASSPKIFGQGSYEQYFGPGTRLTVT.

V is TRBV6-5 and J is TRBJ1-1; D is unclear. The germline V gene encodes CDR1 MNHEY and CDR2 SVGAGI. CDR3 length: 15 residues. V dropped 0 bases and J dropped 4 bases, with 12 bases sitting between them. In nucleotides, the CDR3 is TGTGCCAGCAGTTACTCGGTGCGGGTGAGCACTGAAGCTTTCTTT. Protein: CASSYSVRVSTEAFF.

The V call is TRBV15, the J call TRBJ2-2; the match to TRBD2 covers 11 bases. With 5 bases clipped from V and 5 bases from J, the junction kept 13 bases outside the gene matches. Germline loops: CDR1 LNHNV, CDR2 YYDKDF (reference sequence). The CDR3 has 18 residues. This chain's CDR3 is CATSPACSGRACTGELFF. DNA of the CDR3: TGTGCCACCAGCCCTGCGTGTAGCGGGAGGGCCTGTACCGGGGAGCTGTTTTTT.

This chain connects TRBV11-2 to TRBJ2-7; D is unresolved. The CDR3 spans 13 residues. V was clipped by 0 bases and J by 0 bases, with 3 bases between them. CDR1 and CDR2 from the germline V gene are SGHAT and FQNNGV. CDR3 sequence (DNA): TGTGCCAGCAGCTTAGATCTCTCCTACGAGCAGTACTTC. Translation gives CASSLDLSYEQYF.

This clone came up a few times. V usage is TRBV2 and J usage is TRBJ2-1; D is possibly TRBD2 (6 bases). CDR3 length equals 15 residues. CDR1 and CDR2 from the germline V gene are SNHLY and FYNNEI. V dropped 1 base and J dropped 4 bases, with 11 bases sitting between them. CDR3 loop: CASSEGLARYNEQFF. The CDR3 nucleotides are TGTGCCAGCAGTGAAGGGCTAGCGAGATACAATGAGCAGTTCTTC. Looking up the rest from reference TRBV2 and TRBJ2-1 gives the full variable domain: EPEVTQTPSHQVTQMGQEVILRCVPISNHLYFYWYRQILGQKVEFLVSFYNNEISEKSEIFDDQFSVERPDGSNFTLKIRSTKLEDSAMYFCASSEGLARYNEQFFGPGTRLTVL.

The rearrangement uses TRBV9 and TRBJ1-3; D is ambiguous. Trimming removed 0 bases from V and 0 bases from J, with 4 bases in between. Germline CDR1 and CDR2: SGDLS and YYNGEE. The CDR3 length is 14 residues. For the CDR3, the DNA is TGTGCCAGCAGCGTAGGGCTCTCTGGAAACACCATATATTTT. Amino acid sequence: CASSVGLSGNTIYF.

This clone was observed a handful of times. The rearrangement links TRBV7-8 to TRBJ2-1; 7 nucleotides align to TRBD1. Germline V gives CDR1 SGHVS, CDR2 FQNEAQ. J gave up 4 bases and V 1 base, and 10 bases lay outside the gene matches. The CDR3 runs to 17 residues. This CDR3 reads CASSLVPDRDRYNEQFF. CDR3 coding DNA: TGTGCCAGCAGCTTAGTTCCAGACCGGGACAGATACAATGAGCAGTTCTTC.

The DNA for the CDR3 is TGTGCCAGCAGCTTAGAAATCGTTAGTCTCTCTGGGGCCAACGTCCTGACTTTC. Translated: CASSLEIVSLSGANVLTF. The V gene is TRBV11-2, the J gene TRBJ2-6; D gene unclear. V was cut by 0 bases and J by 0 bases, with 12 bases left in between. From germline, CDR1 is SGHAT and CDR2 FQNNGV. The CDR3 consists of 18 residues.

Only one count was recorded for this clone. The chain has TRBV18 and TRBJ2-1; 8 bases map to TRBD2. This CDR3 has 16 amino acids. Trimming took 4 bases from V and 4 from J; bases not matched to a gene: 9. Germline V gene data show CDR1 as KGHSH and CDR2 as LQKENI. The CDR3 bases are TGTGCCAGCTCACTAGCGGGGCCACCCTTATACAATGAGCAGTTCTTC. Translation gives CASSLAGPPLYNEQFF.

The rearrangement links TRBV5-1 to TRBJ2-6, with D unresolved. V was clipped by 3 bases and J by 8 bases, with 27 bases between them. The CDR3 has 19 amino acids. CDR1 and CDR2 from the germline V gene are SGHRS and YFSETQ. The CDR3 sequence: CASSSNPKLGPVTTNVLTF. The CDR3, as DNA: TGCGCCAGCAGCTCAAACCCCAAACTGGGCCCTGTTACGACCAACGTCCTGACTTTC.

The rearrangement joins TRBV5-1 to TRBJ2-7; D uncertain. This CDR3 is built from 14 residues. V lost 0 bases and J lost 0, with 7 bases in between. Germline V gene lookup returns CDR1 SGHRS and CDR2 YFSETQ. The CDR3 protein is CASSLGPSSYEQYF. The CDR3 DNA sequence: TGCGCCAGCAGCTTGGGCCCTAGCTCCTACGAGCAGTACTTC.

This sequence joins TRBV5-4 and TRBJ2-3, with TRBD2 matching 8 bases. This CDR3 contains 14 residues. V lost 3 bases to trimming and J lost 5 bases; unmatched junction nucleotides: 5. Germline values: CDR1 SGHNT, CDR2 YYREEE (reference sequence). The CDR3 region has the DNA TGTGCCAGCAGCTCACTAGCGGAGATAGATACGCAGTATTTT. Translation: CASSSLAEIDTQYF.

The V and J genes are TRBV7-9 and TRBJ2-7; D is unresolved. Trimming stripped 2 bases from V and 0 bases from J, with 8 bases between. Germline V gene sequence: CDR1 SEHNR, CDR2 FQNEAQ (reference sequence). The CDR3 is 14 amino acids. The CDR3 DNA follows: TGTGCCAGCAGCTTACTCTTTTCCTCCTACGAGCAGTACTTC. Protein: CASSLLFSSYEQYF.

The rearrangement uses TRBV7-9 and TRBJ2-3, with 7 nucleotides matching TRBD1. V was clipped by 5 bases and J by 2 bases; unmatched bases: 7. Germline CDR1 and CDR2: SEHNR and FQNEAQ (reference sequence). The CDR3 loop spans 15 amino acids. The CDR3 sequence is CASSPRQGFTDTQYF. CDR3 DNA sequence: TGTGCCAGCAGCCCCCGACAGGGCTTCACAGATACGCAGTATTTT.

The V gene is TRBV5-4, the J gene TRBJ1-4, with D possibly matching TRBD1 (6 bases). In germline, CDR1 is SGHNT, CDR2 YYREEE (reference sequence). Trimming took 2 bases from V and 6 from J, leaving 11 bases between them. The CDR3 spans 14 residues. The CDR3 reads CASSFLAGDEKLFF. The DNA of the CDR3 is TGTGCCAGCAGCTTTTTGGCAGGGGATGAAAAACTGTTTTTT.

V gene TRBV5-1 combines with J gene TRBJ1-2, with 8 nucleotides matching TRBD1. The trim removed 2 bases at V and 4 bases at J, leaving 10 bases unmatched. This CDR3 is built from 16 residues. Germline V gene data show CDR1 as SGHRS and CDR2 as YFSETQ. For the CDR3, the DNA is TGCGCCAGCAGCTTAGCGCAGGGGGCGCCTAGCTATGGCTACACCTTC. This encodes CASSLAQGAPSYGYTF.

This clone was detected only a few times. V is TRBV27 and J is TRBJ1-5; no clear D. Trimming took 6 bases from V and 3 from J, leaving 15 bases between them. CDR1 and CDR2 from the germline V gene are MNHEY and SMNVEV (reference sequence). This CDR3 has 15 amino acids. CDR3 DNA sequence: TGTGCCAGCAGCCCAACTTGGGCCAACAATCAGCCCCAGCATTTT. It yields the protein CASSPTWANNQPQHF.

This sequence joins TRBV30 and TRBJ2-7, with 10 bases fitting TRBD1. The CDR3 is 12 amino acids. V shed 3 bases and J 6 bases; nucleotides not matched to a gene: 2. Germline V lookup: CDR1 GTSNPN, CDR2 SVGIG (reference sequence). CDR3 residues: CAWRTGGLEQYF. The CDR3 DNA reads as TGTGCCTGGAGGACAGGGGGCCTCGAGCAGTACTTC.